The 27 T cell receptor beta chains given below trace back to one sample, sequenced in a study of Ad26.COV2.S vaccination and SARS-CoV-2 variants. Treatment specified: around 19 received Ad26.COV2.S at low or high dose, single or two shots; several received placebo; per-sample allocation not given. Samples came from day 63 after the first vaccine or placebo injection. Clones were read by immunoSEQ multiplex PCR, and TCRdb kept only the in-frame ones, dropping some. The repertoire has about 480,000 clones, 87% of them found once; the top ten carry 13%. The specimen comprised peripheral blood, sampled in a trial of Ad26.COV2.S vaccine versus placebo. Receptor source: a person between 18 and 59 years old who received the Ad26.COV2.S COVID-19 vaccine or a placebo.

This clone was picked up one time. CDR3 residues: CASMTGGPFDYGYTF. CDR3 in DNA: TGTGCCAGTATGACAGGGGGACCATTCGACTATGGCTACACCTTC. This chain connects TRBV19 to TRBJ1-2, with TRBD1 matching 9 bases. The CDR3 is 15 amino acids. J was trimmed by 3 bases and V by 7 bases; bases with no gene match: 9. Germline assignment: CDR1 LNHDA and CDR2 SQIVND (reference sequence).

This chain connects TRBV11-1 to TRBJ2-2; 8 bases fit TRBD2. After removal of 3 bases from V and 1 base from J, the junction contained 4 bases not matched to a gene. The CDR3 spans 16 residues. The germline V gene encodes CDR1 SGHAT and CDR2 FQDESV (reference sequence). The DNA of the CDR3 is TGTGCCAGCAGCTTTGTTGCGGGAGGGAACACCGGGGAGCTGTTTTTT. Its protein product is CASSFVAGGNTGELFF.

V is TRBV6-2 or TRBV6-3 and J is TRBJ1-4; D remains unclear. Germline loops: CDR1 MNHEY, CDR2 SVGEGT. This CDR3 has 14 residues. Trimming left V 2 bases short and J 3 bases short, with 7 bases between. For the CDR3, the DNA is TGTGCCAGCAGTTACCCGACGGCTAATGAAAAACTGTTTTTT. This gives the protein CASSYPTANEKLFF.

V and J are TRBV30 and TRBJ1-1; tentatively, D is TRBD1 (5 bases). Germline V CDR1 and CDR2: GTSNPN, SVGIG (reference sequence). The CDR3 runs to 14 residues. With 5 bases removed from V and 6 bases from J, the gap between germline ends came to 19 bases. This chain's CDR3 is CAWCKGPYSSEAFF. In DNA, the CDR3 is TGTGCCTGGTGTAAGGGACCCTACTCCTCTGAAGCTTTCTTT.

The V call is TRBV6-1, the J call TRBJ1-6; D might be TRBD1 (5 bases). The CDR3 length is 12 residues. V lost 3 bases to trimming and J lost 10 bases, with 7 bases between them. CDR1 and CDR2 (germline): MNHNS, SASEGT. The CDR3: CASSDRVSPLHF. CDR3 nucleotide sequence: TGTGCCAGCAGTGACAGGGTATCACCCCTCCACTTT.

The gene calls are TRBV12-3 or TRBV12-4 and TRBJ1-1, with D unresolved. Trimming took off 7 bases at V and 7 bases at J, with 10 bases between the two ends. The CDR3 has 11 amino acids. CDR3 DNA sequence: TGTGCCAGCAAACTAAACCTTGAAGCTTTCTTT. Its protein is CASKLNLEAFF.

The chain links TRBV4-1 to TRBJ2-3; 8 positions agree with TRBD2. Trimming at V came to 3 bases and at J to 5 bases, leaving 4 bases not matched to a gene. The CDR3 is made up of 14 amino acids. Germline V gene sequence: CDR1 MGHRA, CDR2 YSYEKL. CDR3 amino acids: CASSQLTSEDTQYF. The CDR3 DNA is TGCGCCAGCAGCCAGCTGACTAGCGAAGATACGCAGTATTTT.

The CDR3 DNA follows: TGTGCCAGCATTGGACAACAAGATCAGCCCCAGCATTTT. This codes for CASIGQQDQPQHF. The rearrangement joins TRBV6-5 to TRBJ1-5, with D possibly TRBD1 on 5 matching bases. CDR1 MNHEY and CDR2 SVGAGI come from the germline V gene. Trimming pared 7 bases from V and 5 bases from J, leaving 12 bases between. CDR3 size: 13 residues.

This clone was detected once. The rearrangement uses TRBV20-1 and TRBJ2-1, with D possibly called TRBD1 or TRBD2 (5 bases each). CDR1 is DFQATT, CDR2 SNEGSKA, per germline (reference sequence). The V gene lost 5 bases and the J gene lost 7 bases, with 9 bases spanning the gap. The CDR3 has 11 amino acids. CDR3 sequence: CSAGGWNEQFF. CDR3 sequence (DNA): TGCAGTGCTGGGGGTTGGAATGAGCAGTTCTTC.

The V and J genes are TRBV19 and TRBJ2-1, with D possibly being TRBD2 (6 bases). In germline, CDR1 is LNHDA, CDR2 SQIVND (reference sequence). Trimming removed 3 bases from V and 7 bases from J, with 19 bases in between. This CDR3 spans 16 amino acids. The CDR3 DNA reads as TGTGCCAGTAGTATGTCAATATGGTGGGGGGAAAATGAGCAGTTCTTC. It yields the protein CASSMSIWWGENEQFF.

The V gene is TRBV27, the J gene TRBJ1-2; TRBD1 might be the D (5 bases). V was trimmed by 8 bases and J by 1 base, leaving 14 bases between them. CDR3 length equals 14 residues. Germline V CDR1 and CDR2: MNHEY, SMNVEV (reference sequence). CDR3 protein: CASRRDGINYGYTF. CDR3 bases: TGTGCCAGCCGCCGGGACGGAATTAACTATGGCTACACCTTC.

The chain carries TRBV4-3 and TRBJ1-2; 7 bases map to TRBD1. J lost 3 bases, V lost 1 base, and 11 bases had no gene match. The CDR3 sequence is 17 residues long. In germline, CDR1 is LGHNA, CDR2 YSLEER. CDR3 sequence reads: CASSQGSWGQRDYGYTF. Here the CDR3 DNA reads TGCGCCAGCAGCCAAGGGTCATGGGGACAGAGGGACTATGGCTACACCTTC.

This clone has a handful of counts. The J gene is TRBJ2-3, the V gene TRBV6-4; D is uncertain. V was clipped by 9 bases and J by 10 bases, with 8 bases between them. This CDR3 contains 9 residues. Per germline, CDR1 MRHNA and CDR2 SNTAGT. The CDR3 protein is CARHPAQYF. The CDR3 coding sequence is TGTGCCAGACACCCCGCGCAGTATTTT.

The chain links TRBV3-1 (or the pseudogene TRBV3-2) to TRBJ2-6; the match to TRBD1 covers 9 bases. The CDR3 has 19 residues. V lost 4 bases to trimming and J lost 2 bases; unmatched junction nucleotides: 12. The germline gives CDR1 LGHDT, CDR2 YNNKEL (reference sequence). The CDR3 bases are TGTGCCAGCAGCCGGACCCCGGGACAGGGCTGGGCTGGGGCCAACGTCCTGACTTTC. Translating it yields CASSRTPGQGWAGANVLTF.

This rearrangement joins TRBV29-1 to TRBJ2-3; 8 bases fit TRBD1. The CDR3 is made up of 14 amino acids. The junction had 3 bases not matched to a gene; V was cut back by 1 base and J by 3 bases. Per the germline V gene, CDR1 is SQVTM and CDR2 is ANQGSEA. DNA for the CDR3: TGCAGCGTTGAAGGACAGGGGCTAACAGATACGCAGTATTTT. This sequence encodes CSVEGQGLTDTQYF.

The V and J genes are TRBV24-1 and TRBJ1-2; D is ambiguous. Per the germline V gene, CDR1 is KGHDR and CDR2 is SFDVKD. CDR3 length: 13 residues. V was pared by 5 bases and J by 8 bases, with 14 bases between. The CDR3, as DNA: TGTGCCACCAGTGGAGGCCTTCAGACGGGCTACACCTTC. Protein: CATSGGLQTGYTF.

J is TRBJ2-1 and V is TRBV11-2; D is ambiguous. V dropped 5 bases and J dropped 5 bases, with 13 bases sitting between them. The CDR3 totals 14 residues. Germline V gene lookup returns CDR1 SGHAT and CDR2 FQNNGV. This CDR3 is CASSHRRANNEQFF. In nucleotides, the CDR3 is TGTGCCAGCAGCCATCGCCGGGCCAACAATGAGCAGTTCTTC.

The chain has TRBV6-6 and TRBJ2-3; 10 positions agree with TRBD1. V lost 2 bases to trimming and J lost 4 bases; unmatched junction nucleotides: 3. The CDR3 has 15 amino acids. Germline V gene lookup returns CDR1 MNHNY and CDR2 SVGAGI (reference sequence). In DNA form, the CDR3 reads TGTGCCAGCAGTTACGGTGGACAGGGGGCAGATACGCAGTATTTT. Its translation: CASSYGGQGADTQYF.

The chain employs TRBV19 and TRBJ1-2, with D perhaps TRBD1 (5 bases). Deletions cut 6 bases from V and 3 bases from J, with 14 bases between. The CDR3 runs 14 residues. The V gene's germline CDR1 is LNHDA and CDR2 SQIVND (reference sequence). CDR3 nucleotides: TGTGCCAGTAGCCGGGGGTGGCAGGACTATGGCTACACCTTC. This translates into CASSRGWQDYGYTF.

This chain uses TRBV6-5 with TRBJ2-7, with 7 bases identical to TRBD1. V lost 0 bases, J lost 0 bases, and 5 bases stayed unmatched. CDR1 and CDR2 from the germline V gene are MNHEY and SVGAGI. The CDR3 covers 16 residues. The CDR3: CASSYSTGASSYEQYF. CDR3 DNA: TGTGCCAGCAGTTACTCAACAGGGGCGAGCTCCTACGAGCAGTACTTC.

The table lists this clone with a count of one. The rearrangement links TRBV13 to TRBJ2-1; D possibly corresponds to TRBD2 (7 bases). Germline CDR1 PRHDT, CDR2 FYEKMQ (reference sequence). The germline V and J ends were trimmed by 6 bases and 5 bases, with 14 bases remaining between them. The CDR3 runs to 14 residues. In DNA, the CDR3 is TGTGCCAGCAGGCTGGGGGGGCCGAACAATGAGCAGTTCTTC. It encodes CASRLGGPNNEQFF.

This chain connects TRBV7-9 to TRBJ1-1; tentative D call: TRBD1 (6 bases). The CDR3 is 17 residues long. V gave up 1 base and J gave up 6 bases, with 21 bases separating them. From germline, CDR1 is SEHNR and CDR2 FQNEAQ (reference sequence). The CDR3 DNA follows: TGTGCCAGCAGCTTAGGTAGGCCCCCAGGGGCCAGGGCTGAAGCTTTCTTT. This sequence encodes CASSLGRPPGARAEAFF.

The chain is built from TRBV28 and TRBJ2-2; D gene ambiguous. The CDR3 spans 14 residues. Germline CDR1 and CDR2: MDHEN and SYDVKM. V lost 3 bases to trimming and J lost 6 bases, with 11 bases between them. The CDR3 protein is CASSFRVVAGELFF. The CDR3 DNA sequence: TGTGCCAGCAGTTTTAGGGTGGTAGCCGGGGAGCTGTTTTTT.

V is TRBV5-1 and J is TRBJ2-6; D is unresolved. Germline V CDR1 and CDR2: SGHRS, YFSETQ. The CDR3 totals 13 residues. The ends were cut back, 3 bases at V and 4 bases at J, with 5 bases in the middle. CDR3 coding DNA: TGCGCCAGCAGCTCTGGAGGGGCCAACGTCCTGACTTTC. It specifies CASSSGGANVLTF.

The gene calls are TRBV10-3 and TRBJ1-1; the D is unclear. The CDR3 sequence is 13 residues long. Germline V gene lookup returns CDR1 ENHRY and CDR2 SYGVKD. The V and J ends lost 10 bases and 1 base respectively, with 13 bases between them. The CDR3 protein is CATGEKGNTEAFF. CDR3 sequence (DNA): TGTGCCACCGGAGAAAAAGGGAACACTGAAGCTTTCTTT.

For the CDR3, the DNA is TGTGCCAGCTCACCCAATAGGGGGACGACTAATGAAAAACTGTTTTTT. It translates to CASSPNRGTTNEKLFF. The chain carries TRBV18 and TRBJ1-4; the D gene is possibly TRBD1 (6 bases). This CDR3 comprises 16 residues. Germline V gives CDR1 KGHSH, CDR2 LQKENI. Trimming took 3 bases from V and 2 from J, leaving 13 bases between them.

The chain joins TRBV7-3 to TRBJ1-2, with TRBD1 matching over 10 bases. Germline V CDR1 and CDR2: SGHTA, FQGTGA. After removal of 6 bases from V and 0 bases from J, the junction contained 7 bases not matched to a gene. This CDR3 is 16 amino acids long. This CDR3 is CASSSGTGVPNYGYTF. Here the CDR3 DNA reads TGTGCCAGCAGTTCCGGGACAGGGGTCCCTAACTATGGCTACACCTTC.